This TCR beta chain is from a study of vaccination and CD4 T cells after COVID-19. Turning to the study itself: The authors used overlapping spike peptides from SARS-CoV-2, HCoV-NL63, HCoV-OC43 and HCoV-229E to stimulate cells.

As to treatment: approximately nine-day PBMC culture with coronavirus spike peptide pools or control peptides (ViraFEST assay). With peptide pools, ViraFEST first expanded antigen-specific T cells and afterwards sequenced their TCRs. Germline values: CDR1 MNHNS, CDR2 SASEGT. The trim removed 5 bases at V and 7 bases at J, leaving 4 bases unmatched. The CDR3 extends over 13 amino acids. The Oncomine TCR Beta short-read assay generated sequence data from the DNA of cultured CD4+ T cells. Genomic DNA was isolated from cultured CD4+ T cells. One entry per CDR3 protein, called by TCRdb with MiXCR from the PCR reads. This table holds some 13,000 distinct CDR3 sequences, approximately 64% found once. This clonotype appeared once. Its matching antigen is unknown.

The chain joins TRBV6-1 to TRBJ1-5; 8 bases agree with TRBD1. Sequencing was done on a sample of CD4+ T cells from blood, cultured in vitro. This sequence originates from a human donor who had recovered from COVID-19. In DNA form, the CDR3 reads TGTGCCAGCAGTCAGGACAGGGACCAGCCCCAGCATTTT. This sequence encodes CASSQDRDQPQHF.